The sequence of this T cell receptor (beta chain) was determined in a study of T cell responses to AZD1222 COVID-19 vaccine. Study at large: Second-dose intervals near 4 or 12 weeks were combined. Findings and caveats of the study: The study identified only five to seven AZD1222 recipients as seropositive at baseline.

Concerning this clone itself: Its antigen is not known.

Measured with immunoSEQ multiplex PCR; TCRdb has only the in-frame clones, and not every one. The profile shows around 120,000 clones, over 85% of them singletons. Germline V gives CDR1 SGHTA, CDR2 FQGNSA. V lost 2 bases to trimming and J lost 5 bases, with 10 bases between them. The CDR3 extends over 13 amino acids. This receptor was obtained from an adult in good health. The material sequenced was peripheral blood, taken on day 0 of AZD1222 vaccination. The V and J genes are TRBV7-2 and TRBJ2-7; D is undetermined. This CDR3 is CASSLSSVHEQYF. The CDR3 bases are TGTGCCAGCAGCTTATCCTCAGTCCACGAGCAGTACTTC.